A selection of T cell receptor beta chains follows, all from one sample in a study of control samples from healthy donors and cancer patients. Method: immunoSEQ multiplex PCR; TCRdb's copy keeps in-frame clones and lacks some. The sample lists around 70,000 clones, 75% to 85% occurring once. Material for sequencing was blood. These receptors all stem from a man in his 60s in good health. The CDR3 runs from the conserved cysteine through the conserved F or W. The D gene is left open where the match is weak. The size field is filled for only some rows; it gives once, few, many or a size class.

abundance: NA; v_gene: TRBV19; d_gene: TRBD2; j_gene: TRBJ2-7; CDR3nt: TGTGCCAGTAGACGAGACACGGGACTAGCGGCTCCCTACGAGCAGTACTTC; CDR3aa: CASRRDTGLAAPYEQYF
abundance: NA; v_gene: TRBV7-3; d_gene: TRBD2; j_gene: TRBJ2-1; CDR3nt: TGTGCCAGCAGCTTTGTAGCGGGAGGGTCTTCGGGGAATGAGCAGTTCTTC; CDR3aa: CASSFVAGGSSGNEQFF
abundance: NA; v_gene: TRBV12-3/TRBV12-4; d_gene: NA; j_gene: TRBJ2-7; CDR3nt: TGTGCCAGCAGTCCACAGGGTCCCTACGAGCAGTACTTC; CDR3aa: CASSPQGPYEQYF
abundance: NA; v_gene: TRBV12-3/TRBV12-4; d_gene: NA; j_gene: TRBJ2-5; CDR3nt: TGTGCCAGCACCGGAAGTACAGGCGAGACCCAGTACTTC; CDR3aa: CASTGSTGETQYF
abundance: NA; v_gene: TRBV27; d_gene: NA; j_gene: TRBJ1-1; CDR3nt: TGTGCCAGCAGTTTTCTCCGGCAGAACACTGAAGCTTTCTTT; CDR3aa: CASSFLRQNTEAFF
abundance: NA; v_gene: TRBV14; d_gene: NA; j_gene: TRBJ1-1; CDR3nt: TGTGCCAGCAGCCAAGATCGGAACACTGAAGCTTTCTTT; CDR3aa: CASSQDRNTEAFF
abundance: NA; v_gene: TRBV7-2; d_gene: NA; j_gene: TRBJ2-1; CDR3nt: TGTGCCAGCAGCTTAGCGGGGGTAGCGGAGAGCTCCTACAATGAGCAGTTCTTC; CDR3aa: CASSLAGVAESSYNEQFF
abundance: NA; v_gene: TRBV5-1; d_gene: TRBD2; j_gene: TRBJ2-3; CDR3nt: TGCGCCAGCAGCTTGGAGCGGGGTTTGACAGATACGCAGTATTTT; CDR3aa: CASSLERGLTDTQYF
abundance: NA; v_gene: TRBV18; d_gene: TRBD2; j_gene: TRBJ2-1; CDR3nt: TGTGCCAGCTCACCTCACTATCTAGCGGTTGAGCAGTTCTTC; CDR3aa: CASSPHYLAVEQFF
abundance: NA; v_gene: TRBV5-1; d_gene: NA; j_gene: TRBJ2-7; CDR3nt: TGCGCCAGCAGTCGTGAGGGGCAGACCTACGAGCAGTACTTC; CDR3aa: CASSREGQTYEQYF
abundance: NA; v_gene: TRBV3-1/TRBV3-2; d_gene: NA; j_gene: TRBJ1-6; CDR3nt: TGTGCCAGCAGCCCCAGTAAAGACCAAAGGGATTCACCCCTCCACTTT; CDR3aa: CASSPSKDQRDSPLHF
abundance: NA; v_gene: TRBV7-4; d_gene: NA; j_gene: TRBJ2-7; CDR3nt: TGTGCCAGCAGCTTAGTTTATCAGGTTCCCTACGAGCAGTACTTC; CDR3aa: CASSLVYQVPYEQYF
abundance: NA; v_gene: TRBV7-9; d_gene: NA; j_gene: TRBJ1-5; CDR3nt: TGTGCCAGCAGCCCACTGGGACAAAGGAGCAATCAGCCCCAGCATTTT; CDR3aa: CASSPLGQRSNQPQHF
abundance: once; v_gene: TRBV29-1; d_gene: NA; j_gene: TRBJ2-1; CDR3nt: TGCAGCGCCGGAGGGGCGGGAACCAATGAGCAGTTCTTC; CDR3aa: CSAGGAGTNEQFF
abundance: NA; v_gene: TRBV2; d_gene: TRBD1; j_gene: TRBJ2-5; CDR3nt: TGTGCCAGCAGCCCCAACAGGGGGCAGGGGGAGACCCAGTACTTC; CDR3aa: CASSPNRGQGETQYF
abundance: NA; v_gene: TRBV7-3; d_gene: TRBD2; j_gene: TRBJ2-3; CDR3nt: TGTGCCAGCAGCTTACATGGCGGGAGGGATCCAGATACGCAGTATTTT; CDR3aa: CASSLHGGRDPDTQYF
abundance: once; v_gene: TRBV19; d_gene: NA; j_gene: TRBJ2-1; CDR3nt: TGTGCCAGTAGTATAGGCCAGGGCTCCTACAATGAGCAGTTCTTC; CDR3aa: CASSIGQGSYNEQFF
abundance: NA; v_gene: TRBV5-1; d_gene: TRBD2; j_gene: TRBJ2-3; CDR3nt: TGCGCCAGCAGCTTGTCTCACCTACTAGCGGGAGTTGGTGATACGCAGTATTTT; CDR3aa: CASSLSHLLAGVGDTQYF
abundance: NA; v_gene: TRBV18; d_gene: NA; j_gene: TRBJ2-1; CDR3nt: TGTGCCAGCTCACCACCGGGACGTGTCAATGAGCAGTTCTTC; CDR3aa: CASSPPGRVNEQFF
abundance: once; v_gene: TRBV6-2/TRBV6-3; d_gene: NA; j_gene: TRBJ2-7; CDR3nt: TGTGCCAGCAGTTACTTTGATAGCCCCCACGAGCAGTACTTC; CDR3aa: CASSYFDSPHEQYF
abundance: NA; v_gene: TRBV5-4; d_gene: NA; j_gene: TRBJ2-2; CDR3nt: TGTGCCAGCAGCATTGCGAACACCGGGGAGCTGTTTTTT; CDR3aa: CASSIANTGELFF
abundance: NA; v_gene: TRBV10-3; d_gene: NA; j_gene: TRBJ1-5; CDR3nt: TGTGCCATCAGTGAGCGTACTTTCAATCAGCCCCAGCATTTT; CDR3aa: CAISERTFNQPQHF
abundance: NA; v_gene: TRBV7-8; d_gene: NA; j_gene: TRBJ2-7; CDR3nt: TGTGCCAGCAGCCCCCACCCCAACGAGCAGTACTTC; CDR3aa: CASSPHPNEQYF
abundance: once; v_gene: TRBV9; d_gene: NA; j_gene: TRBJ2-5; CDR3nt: TGTGCCAGCAGCCCGCTGGAGGGCCGGGAGACCCAGTACTTC; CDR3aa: CASSPLEGRETQYF
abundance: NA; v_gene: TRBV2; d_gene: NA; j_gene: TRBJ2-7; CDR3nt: TGTGCCAGCACGGGCGGCTACGAGCAGTACTTC; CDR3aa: CASTGGYEQYF
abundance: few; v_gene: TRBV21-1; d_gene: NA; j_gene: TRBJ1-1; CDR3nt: TGTGCCAGCAGCAAAGACGGCCAAGAACAAGTAGCTTTCTTT; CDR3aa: CASSKDGQEQVAFF
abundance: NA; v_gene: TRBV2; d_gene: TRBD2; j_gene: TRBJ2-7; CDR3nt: TGTGCCAGCAGCGGACCCGGGGGGACTAGGACTTACGAGCAGTACTTC; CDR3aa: CASSGPGGTRTYEQYF
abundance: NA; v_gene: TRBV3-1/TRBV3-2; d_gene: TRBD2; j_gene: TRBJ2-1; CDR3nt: TGTGCCAGCAGCCAACCTTTAGCGGGCGATACTACCTACAATGAGCAGTTCTTC; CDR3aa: CASSQPLAGDTTYNEQFF
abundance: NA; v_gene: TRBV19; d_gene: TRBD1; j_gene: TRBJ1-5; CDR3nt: TGTGCCAGTAGGCCTTCAGGGGGCTGGGGACAGCCCCAGCATTTT; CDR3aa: CASRPSGGWGQPQHF
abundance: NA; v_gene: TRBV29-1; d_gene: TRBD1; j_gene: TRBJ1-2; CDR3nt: TGCAGCGTTGAAGATCCGGGCAGGGGGACCTATGGCTACACCTTC; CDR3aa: CSVEDPGRGTYGYTF
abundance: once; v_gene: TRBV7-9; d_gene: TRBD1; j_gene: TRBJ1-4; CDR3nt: TGTGCCAGCAGCTTTCAGGGGACAGGTGAAAAACTGTTTTTT; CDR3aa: CASSFQGTGEKLFF
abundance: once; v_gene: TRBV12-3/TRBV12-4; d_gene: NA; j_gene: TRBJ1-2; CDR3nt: TGTGCCAGCAGTCCGAGGGACATCTATGGCTACACCTTC; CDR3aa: CASSPRDIYGYTF
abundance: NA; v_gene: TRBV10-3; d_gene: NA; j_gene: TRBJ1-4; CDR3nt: TGTGCCATCAGTGAGTCTACTGAAAAACTGTTTTTT; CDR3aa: CAISESTEKLFF
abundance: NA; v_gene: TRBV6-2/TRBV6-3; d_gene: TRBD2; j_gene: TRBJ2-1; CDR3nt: TGTGCCAGCAGTTATGGCGGGAGAGGCAATGAGCAGTTCTTC; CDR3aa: CASSYGGRGNEQFF
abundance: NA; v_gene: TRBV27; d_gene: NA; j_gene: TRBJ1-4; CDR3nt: TGTGCCAGCAGAGAACGTGACAGCAATGAAAAACTGTTTTTT; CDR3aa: CASRERDSNEKLFF
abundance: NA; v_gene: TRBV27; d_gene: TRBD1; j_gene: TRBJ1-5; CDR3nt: TGTGCCAGCAGCCGGGCCGGGACAGCAAATCAGCCCCAGCATTTT; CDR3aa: CASSRAGTANQPQHF
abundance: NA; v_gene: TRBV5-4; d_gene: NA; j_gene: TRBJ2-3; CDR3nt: TGTGCCAGCAGCTTACCACTAGCCCCAGATACGCAGTATTTT; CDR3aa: CASSLPLAPDTQYF
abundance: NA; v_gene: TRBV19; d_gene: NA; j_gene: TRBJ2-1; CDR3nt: TGTGCCAGTAGTTCGAGGGACTTAGGAGGTGATGAGCAGTTCTTC; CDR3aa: CASSSRDLGGDEQFF
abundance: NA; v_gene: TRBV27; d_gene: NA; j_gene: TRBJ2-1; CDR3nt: TGTGCCAGCAGTTTCGGTCGGGACTCCTACAATGAGCAGTTCTTC; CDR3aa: CASSFGRDSYNEQFF
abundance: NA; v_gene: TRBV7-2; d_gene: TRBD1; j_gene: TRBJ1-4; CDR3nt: TGTGCCAGCAGCCGTGACAGGGGGTGGGAAAAACTGTTTTTT; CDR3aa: CASSRDRGWEKLFF
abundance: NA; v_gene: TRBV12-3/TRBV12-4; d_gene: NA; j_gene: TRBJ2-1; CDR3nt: TGTGCCAGCAGTTACTGGGGCAATGAGCAGTTCTTC; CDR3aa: CASSYWGNEQFF
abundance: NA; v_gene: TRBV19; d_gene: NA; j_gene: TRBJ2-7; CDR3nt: TGTGCCAGTAGTAAGACAGGAGGCTACGAGCAGTACTTC; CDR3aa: CASSKTGGYEQYF
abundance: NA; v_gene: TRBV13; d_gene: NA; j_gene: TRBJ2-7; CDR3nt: TGTGCCAGCAGCATAACAGGGAATCCCCTCCACGAGCAGTACTTC; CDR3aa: CASSITGNPLHEQYF
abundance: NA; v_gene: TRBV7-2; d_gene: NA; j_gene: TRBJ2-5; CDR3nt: TGTGCCAGCAGCTTTCCCGGAGAGACCCAGTACTTC; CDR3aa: CASSFPGETQYF
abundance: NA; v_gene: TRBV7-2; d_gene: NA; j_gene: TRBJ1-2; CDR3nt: TGTGCCAGCAGCCCCATCTATGGCTACACCTTC; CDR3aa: CASSPIYGYTF
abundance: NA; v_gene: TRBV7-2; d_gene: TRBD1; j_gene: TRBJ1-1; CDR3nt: TGTGCCAGCAGCTTAGGACAGGGGAACACTGAAGCTTTCTTT; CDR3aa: CASSLGQGNTEAFF
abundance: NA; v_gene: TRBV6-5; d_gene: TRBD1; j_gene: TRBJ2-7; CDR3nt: TGTGCCAGCAAGACAGGGTACAGCGAGCAGTACTTC; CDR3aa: CASKTGYSEQYF
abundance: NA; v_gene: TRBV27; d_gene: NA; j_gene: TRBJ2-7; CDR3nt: TGTGCCAGCAGAACAGAGCTCCGAAGCGAGCAGTACTTC; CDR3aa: CASRTELRSEQYF
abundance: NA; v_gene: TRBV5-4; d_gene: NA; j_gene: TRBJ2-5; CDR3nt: TGTGCCAGCAGCTTGGCTTTGCGGGGCGGACACCAAGAGACCCAGTACTTC; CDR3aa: CASSLALRGGHQETQYF
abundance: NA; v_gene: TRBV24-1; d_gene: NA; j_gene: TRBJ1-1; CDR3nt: TGTGCCACCAGTGATCGTCGGGCCTCTGAAGCTTTCTTT; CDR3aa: CATSDRRASEAFF
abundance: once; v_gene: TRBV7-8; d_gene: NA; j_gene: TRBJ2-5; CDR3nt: TGTGCCAGCAGCTTATCTGGGGGATTGGAGACCCAGTACTTC; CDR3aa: CASSLSGGLETQYF
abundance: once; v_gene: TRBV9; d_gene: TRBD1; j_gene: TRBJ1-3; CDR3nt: TGTGCCAGCAGCGTAGAGGACAGGGGAATTTGGGGAAACACCATATATTTT; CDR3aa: CASSVEDRGIWGNTIYF
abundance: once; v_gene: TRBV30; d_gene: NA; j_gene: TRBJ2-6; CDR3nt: TGTGCCTGGAGGCCGACAGGCATCGGCTCTGGGGCCAACGTCCTGACTTTC; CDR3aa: CAWRPTGIGSGANVLTF
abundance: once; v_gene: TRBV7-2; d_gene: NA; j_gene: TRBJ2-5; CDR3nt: TGTGCCAGCAGCTTAGCAGGGCCCGGGGAGACCCAGTACTTC; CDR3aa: CASSLAGPGETQYF